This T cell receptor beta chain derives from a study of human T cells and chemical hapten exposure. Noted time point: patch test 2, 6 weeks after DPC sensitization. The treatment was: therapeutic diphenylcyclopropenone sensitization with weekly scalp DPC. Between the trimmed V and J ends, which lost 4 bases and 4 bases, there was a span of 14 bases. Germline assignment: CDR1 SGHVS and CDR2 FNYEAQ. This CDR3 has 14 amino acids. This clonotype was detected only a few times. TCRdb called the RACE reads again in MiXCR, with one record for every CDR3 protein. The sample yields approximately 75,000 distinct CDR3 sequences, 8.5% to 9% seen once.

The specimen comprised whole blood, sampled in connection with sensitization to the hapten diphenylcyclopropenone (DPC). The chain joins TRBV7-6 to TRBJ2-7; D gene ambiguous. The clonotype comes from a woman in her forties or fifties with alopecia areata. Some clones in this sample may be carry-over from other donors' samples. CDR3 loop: CASSSGWGLYEQYF. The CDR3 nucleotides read TGTGCCAGCAGCTCCGGTTGGGGTCTGTACGAGCAGTACTTC.